The clone carrying this T cell receptor (beta chain) has only a few counts. No antigen is known for it. Libraries were prepared by immunoSEQ multiplex PCR; TCRdb keeps only in-frame clonotypes and omits some of them. The sample carries about 80,000 clones, more than 80% recorded once. Patients with autoimmune history or systemic immunosuppression were excluded. The data were taken from a study of OX40 agonist ivuxolimab in advanced cancers. Study outcomes and limitations: Mean expanded clone counts were higher in CD8+ than CD4+ T cells.

Germline CDR1 and CDR2: SGHTA and FQGNSA. The CDR3 spans 13 residues. V was pared by 5 bases and J by 7 bases, with 14 bases between. The sample in question was CD4+ or CD8+ T cells sorted from blood, obtained in a trial of the OX40 agonist ivuxolimab. This receptor was identified in an adult with an advanced solid tumor such as melanoma, head and neck, liver or kidney cancer. The J gene is TRBJ1-2, the V gene TRBV7-2, with D unclear. The CDR3 coding sequence is TGTGCCAGCAGCCCTGGAATGGGCGGTGGCTACACCTTC. Its protein is CASSPGMGGGYTF.